This T cell receptor (beta chain) was captured in a study of identical twins. Regarding the study as a whole: The study drew conclusions from cross-sectional statistical analysis, not from following the same donors. For zero-insertion analyses, partial confounding could come from invariant MAIT and iNKT cells. Compared with models, monozygotic twins showed more out-of-frame TCR alpha sharing.

The V end was cut by 1 base, the J end by 3 bases, with 9 bases between. Looked up from germline, CDR1 is LGHNA and CDR2 is YNFKEQ. The CDR3 runs to 14 residues. Addition of a universal primer site occurred through template switching, and cDNA carried unique molecular identifiers. MiXCR, applied by TCRdb to the 5' RACE reads, yields one record per CDR3 protein. This table has 350,000 to 450,000 distinct CDR3 sequences, approximately 18% appearing once. This clonotype was seen many times. Its specificity is not known. The clonotype originates from a man in his fifties in good health. The sample taken for sequencing was naive T cells sorted from blood. This sequence joins TRBV4-2 and TRBJ1-2; no definite D call. In DNA form, the CDR3 reads TGTGCCAGCAGCCAAGCGTTAAAGGACTATGGCTACACCTTC. Translation: CASSQALKDYGYTF.